Below are 28 T cell receptor beta chains sequenced from a single sample in a study of OX40 agonist ivuxolimab in advanced cancers. Clones were read by immunoSEQ multiplex PCR, and TCRdb kept only the in-frame ones, dropping some. The profile shows around 95,000 clones, approximately 93% of them singletons. The starting material was CD4+ or CD8+ T cells sorted from blood, obtained in a trial of the OX40 agonist ivuxolimab. Source of these receptors: an adult with an advanced solid tumor such as melanoma, head and neck, liver or kidney cancer.

This clone was recorded once. The V and J genes are TRBV19 and TRBJ1-6; 8 bases map to TRBD1. Trimming at V came to 7 bases and at J to 6 bases, leaving 2 bases not matched to a gene. The CDR3 is made up of 13 amino acids. Germline V gene data show CDR1 as LNHDA and CDR2 as SQIVND (reference sequence). The CDR3 reads CASTRGLNSPLHF. The CDR3 nucleotides read TGTGCCAGTACCAGGGGGCTTAATTCACCCCTCCACTTT.

This clone was seen only once. In the same sample, other DNA sequences code for this CDR3. V and J are TRBV7-2 and TRBJ1-5; D ambiguous. CDR1 and CDR2 (germline): SGHTA, FQGNSA. V lost 2 bases and J lost 7, with 9 bases in between. This CDR3 is 13 amino acids long. The CDR3 protein is CASSLRRGQPQHF. The CDR3 DNA reads TGTGCCAGCAGCTTAAGACGAGGGCAGCCCCAGCATTTT.

This clone was detected only once. The gene calls are TRBV5-6 and TRBJ2-3; 8 nucleotides align to TRBD2. Per germline, CDR1 SGHDT and CDR2 YYEEEE. This CDR3 comprises 15 residues. The V and J ends lost 4 bases and 2 bases, in that order; junction bases with no gene match: 6. This chain's CDR3 is CASSPGLGLTDTQYF. The CDR3 bases are TGTGCCAGCAGCCCGGGACTAGGACTCACAGATACGCAGTATTTT.

A single count supports this clone. The chain couples TRBV9 to TRBJ2-1; no definite D call. Germline-derived CDR1 and CDR2 are SGDLS and YYNGEE. Trimming shortened V by 3 bases and J by 9 bases, and 16 bases separated the two germline ends. The CDR3 loop spans 14 amino acids. The CDR3 is CASSGLQNYGEQFF. The CDR3 nucleotides are TGTGCCAGCAGCGGGCTGCAGAACTACGGTGAGCAGTTCTTC.

In the case of this clone: The junction does not match germline at one end; this may be a read error. The chain couples TRBV5-6 to TRBJ1-5; 7 nucleotides line up with TRBD1. Looked up from germline, CDR1 is SGHDT and CDR2 is YYEEEE. The CDR3 covers 13 residues. CDR3 sequence: CAGSRQGYQPQHF. In nucleotides, the CDR3 is TGTGCCGGCAGCCGACAGGGTTATCAGCCCCAGCATTTT.

This clone was seen just once. The chain joins TRBV28 to TRBJ1-3; D may be TRBD1 (5 bases). V gave up 6 bases and J gave up 2 bases, with 20 bases separating them. CDR1 and CDR2 from the germline V gene are MDHEN and SYDVKM. The CDR3 contains 17 residues. This chain's CDR3 is CASRHPSPLGAGNTIYF. For the CDR3, the DNA is TGTGCCAGCAGACACCCTTCTCCCTTGGGGGCTGGAAACACCATATATTTT.

The chain's CDR3 is CASGEGTWGSGETQYF. DNA of the CDR3: TGCGCCAGCGGGGAAGGGACGTGGGGTTCAGGAGAGACCCAGTACTTC. The genes are TRBV5-1 and TRBJ2-5; TRBD1 or TRBD2 may be the D gene (5 bases each). There are 16 residues in the CDR3. V was trimmed by 7 bases and J by 4 bases, leaving 23 bases between them. Germline CDR1 and CDR2: SGHRS and YFSETQ.

V is TRBV5-1 and J is TRBJ1-6; D might be TRBD1 (6 bases). Trimming shortened V by 0 bases and J by 8 bases, and 12 bases separated the two germline ends. The CDR3 is made up of 15 amino acids. Per the germline V gene, CDR1 is SGHRS and CDR2 is YFSETQ. The CDR3 coding sequence is TGCGCCAGCAGCTTGGAGGGCAGGGGTGATTCACCCCTCCACTTT. This translates into CASSLEGRGDSPLHF.

The chain uses TRBV5-1 and TRBJ2-7; 7 bases are shared with TRBD1. J was trimmed by 9 bases and V by 5 bases; bases with no gene match: 14. The CDR3 covers 14 residues. Germline CDR1 reads SGHRS; CDR2 reads YFSETQ. The CDR3 nucleotides are TGCGCCAGCAGGGCCGGGACAGCCTTGAAGCGGCAGTACTTC. It specifies CASRAGTALKRQYF.

J is TRBJ2-5 and V is TRBV5-1, with 7 bases fitting TRBD2. V was pared by 5 bases and J by 0 bases, with 7 bases of the junction left unmatched. The CDR3 sequence is 15 residues long. The germline V gene encodes CDR1 SGHRS and CDR2 YFSETQ. The CDR3 loop is CASRTVGTNQETQYF. The DNA of the CDR3 is TGCGCCAGCAGAACCGTGGGGACTAACCAAGAGACCCAGTACTTC. Together with reference TRBV5-1 and TRBJ2-5, the CDR3 gives the full variable domain: KAGVTQTPRYLIKTRGQQVTLSCSPISGHRSVSWYQQTPGQGLQFLFEYFSETQRNKGNFPGRFSGRQFSNSRSEMNVSTLELGDSALYLCASRTVGTNQETQYFGPGTRLLVL.

CDR3 sequence (DNA): TGTGCTAGTGGTTTGGACCAAGAGACCCAGTACTTC. It is translated as CASGLDQETQYF. The chain recombines TRBV12-5 with TRBJ2-5; D is unresolved. CDR1 is LGHNT and CDR2 is FRNRAP in the germline V gene. The CDR3 consists of 12 residues. Trimming cost V 1 base and J 0 bases, with 0 bases left between them.

V gene TRBV18 combines with J gene TRBJ2-6, with a possible D match to TRBD2 (5 bases). This CDR3 is 16 amino acids long. CDR1 is KGHSH and CDR2 is LQKENI in the germline V gene. Trimming left V 6 bases short and J 0 bases short, with 12 bases between. The CDR3, as DNA: TGTGCCAGCTCGGCAGGACTGAACTCTGGGGCCAACGTCCTGACTTTC. It encodes CASSAGLNSGANVLTF.

The chain carries TRBV2 and TRBJ2-3; D is undetermined. This CDR3 is built from 12 residues. The V and J ends lost 6 bases and 4 bases respectively, with 8 bases between them. The germline V gene has CDR1 SNHLY and CDR2 FYNNEI. CDR3 nucleotides: TGTGCCAGCAGCCGAGAGCCAGATACGCAGTATTTT. Its translation is CASSREPDTQYF.

The J gene is TRBJ1-2, the V gene TRBV30, with 7 bases aligning to TRBD1. The CDR3 contains 14 residues. Germline trimming cut 6 bases from V and 0 bases from J; bases unmatched to any gene: 7. CDR1 GTSNPN and CDR2 SVGIG come from the germline V gene (reference sequence). CDR3 amino acids: CACREGAANYGYTF. The CDR3 bases are TGTGCCTGCCGGGAGGGGGCGGCTAACTATGGCTACACCTTC.

The sample holds one count of this clone. The rearrangement links TRBV28 to TRBJ1-4; 8 bases align to TRBD1. This CDR3 spans 16 amino acids. Germline CDR1 is MDHEN and CDR2 is SYDVKM. V dropped 6 bases and J dropped 1; count of bases not matched to a gene: 7. CDR3 coding DNA: TGTGCCAGCAGGGGAACCGACAGGGGAACTAATGAAAAACTGTTTTTT. Protein product: CASRGTDRGTNEKLFF.

The V gene is TRBV30, the J gene TRBJ1-5; 9 bases match TRBD1. Per germline, CDR1 GTSNPN and CDR2 SVGIG (reference sequence). Losses at the gene ends were 3 bases for V and 11 bases for J; bases not matched to a gene: 8. The CDR3 extends over 13 amino acids. The chain's CDR3 is CAWSLTGGLAQHF. CDR3 DNA: TGTGCCTGGAGCCTTACAGGGGGCCTGGCCCAGCATTTT.

The gene calls are TRBV6-4 and TRBJ2-7; TRBD2 might be the D (5 bases). V lost 8 bases and J lost 3, with 14 bases in between. This CDR3 contains 13 residues. Per the germline V gene, CDR1 is MRHNA and CDR2 is SNTAGT. Written as DNA, the CDR3 is TGTGCCAGCTTCCGAAACGGGATCTACGAGCAGTACGTC. As protein: CASFRNGIYEQYV.

This clone was seen just once. The chain couples TRBV6-5 to TRBJ1-1; D not certain. The CDR3 covers 13 residues. Trimming shortened V by 2 bases and J by 0 bases, and 4 bases separated the two germline ends. Per germline, CDR1 MNHEY and CDR2 SVGAGI. The CDR3 loop is CASSYEVNTEAFF. DNA of the CDR3: TGTGCCAGCAGTTACGAAGTGAACACTGAAGCTTTCTTT.

The V call is TRBV5-1, the J call TRBJ2-1, with D maybe TRBD1 (6 bases). V was shortened by 2 bases and J by 13 bases, with 13 bases between the two germline ends. Germline CDR1 is SGHRS and CDR2 is YFSETQ. CDR3 length equals 12 residues. The CDR3 reads CASSLETGPQFF. The CDR3 coding sequence is TGCGCCAGCAGCTTAGAGACAGGCCCTCAGTTCTTC. The whole variable domain, filled in from reference TRBV5-1 and TRBJ2-1, reads KAGVTQTPRYLIKTRGQQVTLSCSPISGHRSVSWYQQTPGQGLQFLFEYFSETQRNKGNFPGRFSGRQFSNSRSEMNVSTLELGDSALYLCASSLETGPQFFGPGTRLTVL.

The gene calls are TRBV6-5 and TRBJ1-4; D remains unclear. The CDR3 contains 13 residues. CDR1 and CDR2 from the germline V gene are MNHEY and SVGAGI. Trimming left V 8 bases short and J 3 bases short, with 10 bases between. The CDR3: CASRERPNEKLFF. The CDR3 coding sequence is TGTGCCAGCCGGGAACGCCCTAATGAAAAACTGTTTTTT.

The chain joins TRBV23-1 to TRBJ1-6; D perhaps matches TRBD1 (5 bases). TRBV23-1 is treated as an ORF (open reading frame) with a function not yet certain. Deletions cut 2 bases from V and 5 bases from J, with 13 bases between. This CDR3 spans 16 amino acids. CDR3 loop: CASSQMVGTHNSPLHF. The CDR3 bases are TGCGCCAGCAGTCAAATGGTCGGGACCCATAATTCACCCCTCCACTTT.

On this clone: Relative to the germline gene, one junction end is altered; a read error may explain this. This chain connects TRBV6-5 to TRBJ2-3, with 8 bases lining up with TRBD2. Germline loops: CDR1 MNHEY, CDR2 SVGAGI. The CDR3 has 15 residues. CDR3 sequence: CAGRAGTRSTDTQYF. The CDR3 DNA follows: TGTGCCGGCAGAGCCGGGACTAGGAGCACAGATACGCAGTATTTT.

CDR3: CASSTRMLSGNTIYF. In nucleotides, the CDR3 is TGTGCCAGCAGTACTCGTATGCTCTCTGGAAACACCATATATTTT. The gene calls are TRBV6-1 and TRBJ1-3; no clear D gene. V shed 5 bases and J shed 0 bases, with 11 bases lying between them. The CDR3 is made up of 15 amino acids. Germline CDR1 reads MNHNS; CDR2 reads SASEGT.

This chain links TRBV28 with TRBJ1-3; D might be TRBD1 (5 bases). The CDR3 loop spans 17 amino acids. The ends were cut back, 3 bases at V and 0 bases at J, with 15 bases in the middle. Germline loops: CDR1 MDHEN, CDR2 SYDVKM. The CDR3 protein is CASSFNRWGPSGNTIYF. The CDR3 coding sequence is TGTGCCAGCAGTTTTAACCGGTGGGGCCCCTCTGGAAACACCATATATTTT.

The rearrangement joins TRBV28 to TRBJ1-3; D is unclear. From germline, CDR1 is MDHEN and CDR2 SYDVKM. CDR3 length equals 15 residues. V dropped 4 bases and J dropped 5 bases, with 15 bases sitting between them. CDR3 coding DNA: TGTGCCAGCAGTTCCCCGACTCGAGGGCGAAACACCATATATTTT. It translates to CASSSPTRGRNTIYF.

The chain couples TRBV2 to TRBJ2-7; D not certain. The germline gives CDR1 SNHLY, CDR2 FYNNEI. CDR3 length: 14 amino acids. V was pared by 6 bases and J by 5 bases, with 17 bases between. The CDR3 sequence is CASSVGPPRDEQYV. CDR3 nucleotides: TGTGCCAGCAGCGTTGGGCCCCCAAGGGACGAGCAGTACGTC.

This clone was observed a single time. The chain is built from TRBV6-1 and TRBJ2-3; D may be TRBD1 or TRBD2 (6 bases each). This CDR3 comprises 13 residues. V lost 8 bases, J lost 0 bases, and 9 bases lay in between. Germline CDR1 and CDR2: MNHNS and SASEGT. CDR3 sequence reads: CASRGRSTDTQYF. Here the CDR3 DNA reads TGTGCCAGCCGGGGGCGGAGCACAGATACGCAGTATTTT.

This chain joins TRBV7-9 and TRBJ2-5; no clear D gene. Trimming removed 5 bases at V and 5 bases at J, with 12 bases between. Germline CDR1 SEHNR, CDR2 FQNEAQ (reference sequence). The CDR3 extends over 13 amino acids. The CDR3 DNA reads as TGTGCCAGCAGCCTACTCGGTAGGGAGACCCAGTACTTC. It codes for CASSLLGRETQYF.